The 27 T cell receptor beta chains below come from one sample, sequenced in a study of memory CD4+ T cells and cytomegalovirus serostatus. The sort gate was single viable CD3+CD4+CD8-CD45RO+ cells for memory CD4+ T cells. Sequenced by immunoSEQ multiplex PCR; TCRdb stores in-frame clones only, minus some. The sample lists about 44,000 clones; over 65% were seen once. The specimen sequenced was memory CD4+ T cells from blood. The receptors stem from an adult in good health and CMV-seronegative.

The chain has TRBV6-6 and TRBJ1-1, with D hard to call. Germline V gene data show CDR1 as MNHNY and CDR2 as SVGAGI (reference sequence). The CDR3 runs to 12 residues. DNA of the CDR3: TGTGCTTCGAGAGGTCGGAACACTGAAGCTTTCTTT. It translates to CASRGRNTEAFF.

In the case of this clone: A junction boundary mismatches the germline segment, possibly from a read error. The chain carries TRBV29-1 and TRBJ2-3, with 7 bases aligning to TRBD1. There are 13 residues in the CDR3. Germline CDR1 reads SQVTM; CDR2 reads ANQGSEA. DNA for the CDR3: TGCGGCGTCCTCACAGGGGACGCAGATACGCAGTATTTT. The encoded protein is CGVLTGDADTQYF.

The gene calls are TRBV7-9 and TRBJ1-1; tentative D call: TRBD1 (5 bases). The V gene's germline CDR1 is SEHNR and CDR2 FQNEAQ (reference sequence). V dropped 5 bases and J dropped 0 bases, with 16 bases sitting between them. This CDR3 is 16 amino acids long. The CDR3: CASSPQGIVMNTEAFF. CDR3 nucleotides: TGTGCCAGCAGCCCGCAGGGAATAGTTATGAACACTGAAGCTTTCTTT.

In this sample, this clone turned up a few times. Other DNA sequences of this sample code for an identical CDR3. The chain combines TRBV7-9 with TRBJ1-3; D is ambiguous. The CDR3 sequence is 14 residues long. CDR1 is SEHNR, CDR2 FQNEAQ, per germline (reference sequence). Trimming cost V 1 base and J 0 bases, with 4 bases left between them. The CDR3 is CASSLGSSGNTIYF. CDR3 in DNA: TGTGCCAGCAGCTTAGGGAGCTCTGGAAACACCATATATTTT. Based on the CDR3 plus reference TRBV7-9 and TRBJ1-3, the full variable domain is DTGVSQNPRHKITKRGQNVTFRCDPISEHNRLYWYRQTLGQGPEFLTYFQNEAQLEKSRLLSDRFSAERPKGSFSTLEIQRTEQGDSAMYLCASSLGSSGNTIYFGEGSWLTVV.

This clone was counted between two and nine times. The V and J genes are TRBV19 and TRBJ1-5; no definite D call. V was shortened by 1 base and J by 2 bases, with 12 bases between the two germline ends. Germline assignment: CDR1 LNHDA and CDR2 SQIVND (reference sequence). The CDR3 has 16 amino acids. CDR3 amino acids: CASSIAVGGGNQPQHF. In nucleotides, the CDR3 is TGTGCCAGTAGTATAGCAGTCGGCGGCGGCAATCAGCCCCAGCATTTT.

This chain uses TRBV5-3 with TRBJ1-3; a weak D match, TRBD1 (6 bases). TRBV5-3 is reported as an ORF; its role is uncertain. The CDR3 consists of 16 residues. V lost 4 bases and J 2 bases, leaving 16 bases between the germline ends. As DNA, the CDR3 is TGTGCCAGAAGCCACAGGGAAAAGGGACCTGGAAACACCATATATTTT. Protein: CARSHREKGPGNTIYF.

V and J are TRBV5-1 and TRBJ1-2; D perhaps matches TRBD1 (6 bases). This CDR3 is 15 amino acids long. Trimming left V 4 bases short and J 2 bases short, with 15 bases between. Looked up from germline, CDR1 is SGHRS and CDR2 is YFSETQ. CDR3 amino acids: CASSDPGAGNYGYTF. CDR3 DNA sequence: TGCGCCAGCAGCGACCCGGGGGCAGGGAACTATGGCTACACCTTC.

The chain employs TRBV7-7 and TRBJ2-3, with D hard to call. This CDR3 contains 13 residues. The ends were cut back, 5 bases at V and 0 bases at J, with 6 bases in the middle. Germline-derived CDR1 and CDR2 are SSHAT and FNYEAQ (reference sequence). The CDR3 DNA sequence: TGTGCCAGCAGCCTCGGTAGCACAGATACGCAGTATTTT. Encoded protein: CASSLGSTDTQYF.

V usage is TRBV28 and J usage is TRBJ2-4; D gene unclear. With 5 bases removed from V and 6 bases from J, the gap between germline ends came to 11 bases. CDR3 length: 13 residues. CDR1 MDHEN and CDR2 SYDVKM come from the germline V gene. This CDR3 reads CASSGPRLNIQYF. DNA for the CDR3: TGTGCCAGCAGTGGGCCCCGGCTAAACATTCAGTACTTC.

The J gene is TRBJ1-6, the V gene TRBV11-2; perhaps TRBD1 as D (5 bases). CDR1 is SGHAT, CDR2 FQNNGV, per germline. V was pared by 0 bases and J by 7 bases, with 10 bases between. The CDR3 covers 15 residues. The CDR3 spells CASSLDVGVNSPLHF. The DNA of the CDR3 is TGTGCCAGCAGCTTAGACGTGGGGGTAAATTCACCCCTCCACTTT.

The chain has TRBV5-1 and TRBJ1-1; D ambiguous. Between the trimmed V and J ends, which lost 7 bases and 1 base, there was a span of 14 bases. Germline V gene lookup returns CDR1 SGHRS and CDR2 YFSETQ. This CDR3 region has 14 residues. CDR3 protein: CASDPGSGNTEAFF. The CDR3 DNA reads as TGCGCCAGCGACCCCGGGTCAGGGAACACTGAAGCTTTCTTT.

The chain carries TRBV7-6 and TRBJ2-7; a weak D match, TRBD1 (6 bases). CDR1 is SGHVS, CDR2 FNYEAQ, per germline. V was cut by 2 bases and J by 6 bases, with 17 bases left in between. There are 15 residues in the CDR3. CDR3: CASSLSGTSSGEQYF. The CDR3 DNA follows: TGTGCCAGCAGCTTAAGTGGGACAAGTTCAGGCGAGCAGTACTTC. Full variable domain (remainder filled in from reference TRBV7-6 and TRBJ2-7): GAGVSQSPRYKVTKRGQDVALRCDPISGHVSLYWYRQALGQGPEFLTYFNYEAQQDKSGLPNDRFSAERPEGSISTLTIQRTEQRDSAMYRCASSLSGTSSGEQYFGPGTRLTVT.

The chain uses TRBV11-2 and TRBJ1-6; D ambiguous. Germline CDR1 SGHAT, CDR2 FQNNGV. Trimming pared 3 bases from V and 6 bases from J, leaving 12 bases between. This CDR3 has 15 residues. CDR3: CASSFETGFNSPLHF. CDR3 DNA sequence: TGTGCCAGCAGCTTTGAGACGGGGTTTAATTCACCCCTCCACTTT. Full variable domain (rest looked up from reference TRBV11-2 and TRBJ1-6): EAGVAQSPRYKIIEKRQSVAFWCNPISGHATLYWYQQILGQGPKLLIQFQNNGVVDDSQLPKDRFSAERLKGVDSTLKIQPAKLEDSAVYLCASSFETGFNSPLHFGNGTRLTVT.

V and J are TRBV5-1 and TRBJ2-2; 8 positions agree with TRBD2. From germline, CDR1 is SGHRS and CDR2 YFSETQ. The CDR3 consists of 15 residues. V lost 3 bases to trimming and J lost 2 bases; unmatched junction nucleotides: 3. In DNA, the CDR3 is TGCGCCAGCAGCTCCGGACTAGCAAACACCGGGGAGCTGTTTTTT. Amino acids: CASSSGLANTGELFF.

The genes are TRBV6-1 and TRBJ2-7; the match to TRBD1 covers 9 bases. The junction had 22 bases not matched to a gene; V was cut back by 2 bases and J by 2 bases. The CDR3 has 21 residues. CDR1 and CDR2 (germline): MNHNS, SASEGT. Written as DNA, the CDR3 is TGTGCCAGCAGTGAACGGGTTTACTCTCGGACAGGGGCGAATATAACCTACGAGCAGTACTTC. Translating gives CASSERVYSRTGANITYEQYF.

The J gene is TRBJ1-5, the V gene TRBV10-1; D call uncertain. Trimming took off 2 bases at V and 7 bases at J, with 6 bases between the two ends. The CDR3 has 12 amino acids. Germline CDR1 WNHNN, CDR2 SYGVQD (reference sequence). As DNA, the CDR3 is TGCGCCAGCAGTGAGCCGGGGCAGCCCCAGCATTTT. Translated: CASSEPGQPQHF.

The V gene is TRBV28, the J gene TRBJ2-7, with D maybe TRBD1 (6 bases). Germline V CDR1 and CDR2: MDHEN, SYDVKM. The CDR3 length is 11 residues. V dropped 10 bases and J dropped 3 bases, with 10 bases sitting between them. The CDR3 DNA follows: TGTGCCACCACAGGGATCTACGAGCAGTACTTC. This encodes CATTGIYEQYF. The full variable domain, in which reference TRBV28 and TRBJ2-7 provide the parts outside the CDR3, is DVKVTQSSRYLVKRTGEKVFLECVQDMDHENMFWYRQDPGLGLRLIYFSYDVKMKEKGDIPEGYSVSREKKERFSLILESASTNQTSMYLCATTGIYEQYFGPGTRLTVT.

The CDR3 bases are TGTGCCAGCAAAGGACAGATACCTAATTATTCACCCCTCCACTTT. The encoded protein is CASKGQIPNYSPLHF. V gene TRBV11-2 combines with J gene TRBJ1-6; D might be TRBD1 (6 bases). This CDR3 spans 15 amino acids. V lost 7 bases, J lost 8 bases, and 18 bases lay in between. Looked up from germline, CDR1 is SGHAT and CDR2 is FQNNGV.

V is TRBV5-4 and J is TRBJ1-3; no clear D gene. This CDR3 comprises 16 residues. Germline V gene lookup returns CDR1 SGHNT and CDR2 YYREEE (reference sequence). With 1 base removed from V and 0 bases from J, the gap between germline ends came to 11 bases. The CDR3 region is CASSLRAGNSGNTIYF. The CDR3, as DNA: TGTGCCAGCAGCTTGAGGGCCGGAAACTCTGGAAACACCATATATTTT.

V gene TRBV9 combines with J gene TRBJ2-5, with 11 bases that match TRBD1. Germline assignment: CDR1 SGDLS and CDR2 YYNGEE. Trimming at V came to 0 bases and at J to 5 bases, leaving 6 bases not matched to a gene. The CDR3 is 16 residues long. The CDR3 reads CASSVEWTGGVETQYF. CDR3 sequence (DNA): TGTGCCAGCAGCGTAGAGTGGACAGGGGGCGTTGAGACCCAGTACTTC. Full variable domain (remainder filled in from reference TRBV9 and TRBJ2-5): DSGVTQTPKHLITATGQRVTLRCSPRSGDLSVYWYQQSLDQGLQFLIQYYNGEERAKGNILERFSAQQFPDLHSELNLSSLELGDSALYFCASSVEWTGGVETQYFGPGTRLLVL.

The rearrangement uses TRBV30 and TRBJ1-1, with D unresolved. This CDR3 has 12 amino acids. Germline V gene lookup returns CDR1 GTSNPN and CDR2 SVGIG (reference sequence). The V gene lost 1 base and the J gene lost 3 bases, with 6 bases spanning the gap. In DNA, the CDR3 is TGTGCCTGGAGTGGGGGAGACACTGAAGCTTTCTTT. Protein sequence: CAWSGGDTEAFF.

The chain carries TRBV18 and TRBJ1-2; no clear D. The ends were cut back, 3 bases at V and 4 bases at J, with 9 bases in the middle. The CDR3 is 13 residues long. The V gene's germline CDR1 is KGHSH and CDR2 LQKENI. CDR3 residues: CASSPNSVYGYTF. The CDR3 DNA reads as TGTGCCAGCTCACCGAACAGCGTCTATGGCTACACCTTC.

The genes are TRBV7-2 and TRBJ2-2; 12 nucleotides agree with TRBD2. The CDR3 is 19 residues long. In germline, CDR1 is SGHTA, CDR2 FQGNSA. After removal of 0 bases from V and 0 bases from J, the junction contained 5 bases not matched to a gene. The CDR3 sequence is CASSLARASGGANTGELFF. The CDR3 DNA sequence: TGTGCCAGCAGCTTAGCGCGGGCTAGCGGGGGGGCGAACACCGGGGAGCTGTTTTTT.

The V call is TRBV11-3, the J call TRBJ2-3, with unresolved D. Trimming shortened V by 0 bases and J by 3 bases, and 13 bases separated the two germline ends. The CDR3 is 16 amino acids. Germline CDR1 SGHNT, CDR2 YENEEA. CDR3 sequence reads: CASSLDLGNGTDTQYF. CDR3 nucleotides: TGTGCCAGCAGCTTAGATCTGGGGAATGGTACAGATACGCAGTATTTT.

A few counts support this clone. The chain couples TRBV15 to TRBJ1-5; no definite D call. Germline V gives CDR1 LNHNV, CDR2 YYDKDF (reference sequence). V lost 0 bases, J lost 4 bases, and 10 bases lay in between. The CDR3 runs 15 residues. The CDR3 DNA sequence: TGTGCCACCAGCAGAGATAGGAATCTAAATCAGCCCCAGCATTTT. Protein product: CATSRDRNLNQPQHF.

This clone was observed a handful of times. The chain combines TRBV6-6 with TRBJ1-1, with 11 bases fitting TRBD1. From germline, CDR1 is MNHNY and CDR2 SVGAGI (reference sequence). The CDR3 consists of 16 residues. J lost 4 bases, V lost 2 bases, and 6 bases had no gene match. CDR3 sequence reads: CASSYGTGGIGTEAFF. The CDR3 bases are TGTGCCAGCAGTTACGGGACAGGGGGTATAGGCACTGAAGCTTTCTTT.

The chain joins TRBV4-2 to TRBJ2-7; 10 positions agree with TRBD1. V lost 4 bases to trimming and J lost 1 base; unmatched junction nucleotides: 10. Per the germline V gene, CDR1 is LGHNA and CDR2 is YNFKEQ. The CDR3 consists of 17 residues. CDR3 nucleotides: TGTGCCAGCAGCCGATCCCTGGACAGGGGGGAGTCCTACGAGCAGTACTTC. Its protein is CASSRSLDRGESYEQYF.